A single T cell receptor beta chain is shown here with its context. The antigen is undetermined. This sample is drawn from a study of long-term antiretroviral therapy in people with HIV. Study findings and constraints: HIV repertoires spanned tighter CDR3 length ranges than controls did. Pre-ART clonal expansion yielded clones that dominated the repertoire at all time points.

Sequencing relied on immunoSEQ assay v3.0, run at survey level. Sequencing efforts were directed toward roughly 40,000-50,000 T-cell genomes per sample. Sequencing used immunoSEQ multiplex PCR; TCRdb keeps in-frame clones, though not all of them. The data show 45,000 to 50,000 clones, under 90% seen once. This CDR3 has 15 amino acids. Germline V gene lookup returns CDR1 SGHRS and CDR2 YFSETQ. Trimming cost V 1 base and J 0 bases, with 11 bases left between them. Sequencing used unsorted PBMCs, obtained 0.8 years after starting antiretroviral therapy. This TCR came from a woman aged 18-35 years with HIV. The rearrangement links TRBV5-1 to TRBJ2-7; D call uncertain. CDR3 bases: TGCGCCAGCAGCTTGTGGCCATCGGGCTCCTACGAGCAGTACTTC. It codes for CASSLWPSGSYEQYF.